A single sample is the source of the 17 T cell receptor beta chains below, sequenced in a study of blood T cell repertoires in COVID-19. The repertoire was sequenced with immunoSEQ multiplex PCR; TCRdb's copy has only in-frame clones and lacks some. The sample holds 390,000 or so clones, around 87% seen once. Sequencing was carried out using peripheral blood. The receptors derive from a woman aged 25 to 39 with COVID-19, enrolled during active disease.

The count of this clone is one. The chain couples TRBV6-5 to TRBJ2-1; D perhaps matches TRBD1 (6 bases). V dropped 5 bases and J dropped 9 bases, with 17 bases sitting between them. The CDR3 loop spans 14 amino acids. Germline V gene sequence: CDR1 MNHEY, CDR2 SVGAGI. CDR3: CASSPQGGPGEQFF. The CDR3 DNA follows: TGTGCCAGCAGTCCGCAAGGGGGACCCGGTGAGCAGTTCTTC.

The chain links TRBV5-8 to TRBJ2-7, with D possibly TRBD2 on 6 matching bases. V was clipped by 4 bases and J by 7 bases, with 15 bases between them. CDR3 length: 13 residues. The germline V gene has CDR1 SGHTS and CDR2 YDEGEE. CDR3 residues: CASSRWGVAEQYF. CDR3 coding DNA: TGTGCCAGCAGCCGGTGGGGGGTAGCAGAGCAGTACTTC. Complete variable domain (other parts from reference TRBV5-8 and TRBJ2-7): EAGVTQSPTHLIKTRGQQATLRCSPISGHTSVYWYQQALGLGLQFLLWYDEGEERNRGNFPPRFSGRQFPNYSSELNVNALELEDSALYLCASSRWGVAEQYFGPGTRLTVT.

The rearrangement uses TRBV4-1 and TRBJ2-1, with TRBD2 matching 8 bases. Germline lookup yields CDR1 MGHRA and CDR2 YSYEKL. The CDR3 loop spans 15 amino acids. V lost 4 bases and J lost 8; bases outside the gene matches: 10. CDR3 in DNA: TGCGCCAGCAGCCGCGGACTAGCCGGTACCGATGAGCAGTTCTTC. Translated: CASSRGLAGTDEQFF.

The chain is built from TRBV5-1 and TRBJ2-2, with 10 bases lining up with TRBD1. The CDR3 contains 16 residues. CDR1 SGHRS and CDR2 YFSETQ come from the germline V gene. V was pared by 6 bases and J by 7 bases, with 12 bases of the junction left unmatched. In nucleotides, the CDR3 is TGCGCCAGCACAGGCACCGGGACAGGGGAGATCGGGGAGCTGTTTTTT. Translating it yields CASTGTGTGEIGELFF. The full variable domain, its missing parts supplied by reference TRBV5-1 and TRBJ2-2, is KAGVTQTPRYLIKTRGQQVTLSCSPISGHRSVSWYQQTPGQGLQFLFEYFSETQRNKGNFPGRFSGRQFSNSRSEMNVSTLELGDSALYLCASTGTGTGEIGELFFGEGSRLTVL.

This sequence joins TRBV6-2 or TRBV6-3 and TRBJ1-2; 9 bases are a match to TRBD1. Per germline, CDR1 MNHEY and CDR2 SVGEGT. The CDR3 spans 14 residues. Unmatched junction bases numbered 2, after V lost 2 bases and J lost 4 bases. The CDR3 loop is CASSYADRGYGYTF. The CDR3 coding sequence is TGTGCCAGCAGTTACGCGGACAGGGGCTATGGCTACACCTTC.

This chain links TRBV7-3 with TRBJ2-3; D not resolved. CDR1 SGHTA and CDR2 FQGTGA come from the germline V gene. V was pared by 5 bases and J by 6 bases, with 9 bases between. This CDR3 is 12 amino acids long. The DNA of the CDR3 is TGTGCCAGCAGCCCGTTTATCGATACGCAGTATTTT. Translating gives CASSPFIDTQYF.

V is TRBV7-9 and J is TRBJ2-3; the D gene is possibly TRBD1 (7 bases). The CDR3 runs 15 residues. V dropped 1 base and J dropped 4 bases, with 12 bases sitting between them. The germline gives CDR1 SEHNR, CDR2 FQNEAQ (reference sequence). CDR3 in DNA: TGTGCCAGCAGCTTAGGACAGGGCGGGGCAGATACGCAGTATTTT. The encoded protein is CASSLGQGGADTQYF.

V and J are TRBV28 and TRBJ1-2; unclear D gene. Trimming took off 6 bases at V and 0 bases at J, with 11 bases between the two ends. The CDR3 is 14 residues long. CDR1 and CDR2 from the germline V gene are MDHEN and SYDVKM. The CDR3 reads CASSDPGTNYGYTF. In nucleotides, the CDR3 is TGTGCCAGCAGCGATCCGGGGACTAACTATGGCTACACCTTC.

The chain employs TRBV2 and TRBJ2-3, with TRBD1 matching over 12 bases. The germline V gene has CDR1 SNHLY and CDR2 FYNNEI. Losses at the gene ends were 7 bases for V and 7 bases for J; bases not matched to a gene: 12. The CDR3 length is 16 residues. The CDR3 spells CASKNRGTGGVYTQYF. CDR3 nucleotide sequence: TGTGCCAGCAAGAATAGGGGGACAGGGGGCGTTTATACGCAGTATTTT.

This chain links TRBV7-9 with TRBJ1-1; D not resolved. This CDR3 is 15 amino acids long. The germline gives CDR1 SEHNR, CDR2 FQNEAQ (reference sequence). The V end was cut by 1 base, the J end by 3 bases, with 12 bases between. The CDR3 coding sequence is TGTGCCAGCAGCTTAGTCTCTCGACGGGACACTGAAGCTTTCTTT. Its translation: CASSLVSRRDTEAFF.

The CDR3 coding sequence is TGTGCCAGCAGTCCTGACAGGGCGAACACCGGGGAGCTGTTTTTT. It translates to CASSPDRANTGELFF. The J gene is TRBJ2-2, the V gene TRBV2; the match to TRBD1 covers 7 bases. The CDR3 has 15 residues. CDR1 SNHLY and CDR2 FYNNEI come from the germline V gene. With V trimmed by 5 bases and J by 0 bases, 3 bases remained unmatched.

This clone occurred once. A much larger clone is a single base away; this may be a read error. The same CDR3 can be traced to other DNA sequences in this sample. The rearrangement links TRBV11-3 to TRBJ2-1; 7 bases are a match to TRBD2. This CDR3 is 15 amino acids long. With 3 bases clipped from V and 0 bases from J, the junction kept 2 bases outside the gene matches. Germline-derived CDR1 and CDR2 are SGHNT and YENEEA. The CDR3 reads CASSLGGSSYNEQFF. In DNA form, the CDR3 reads TGTGCCAGCAGCTTGGGCGGGAGCTCCTACAATGAGCAGTTCTTC.

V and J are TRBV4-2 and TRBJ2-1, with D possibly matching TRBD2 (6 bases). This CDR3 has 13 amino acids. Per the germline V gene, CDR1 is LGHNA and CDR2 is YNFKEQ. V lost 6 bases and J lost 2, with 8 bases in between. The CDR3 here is CASRGEAYNEQFF. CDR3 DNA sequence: TGTGCCAGCAGGGGGGAGGCCTACAATGAGCAGTTCTTC.

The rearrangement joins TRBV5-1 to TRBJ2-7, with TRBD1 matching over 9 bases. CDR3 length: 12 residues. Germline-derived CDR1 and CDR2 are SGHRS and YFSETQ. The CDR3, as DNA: TGCCCACAGGGGGCGGACTCCTACGAGCAGTACTTC. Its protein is CPQGADSYEQYF.

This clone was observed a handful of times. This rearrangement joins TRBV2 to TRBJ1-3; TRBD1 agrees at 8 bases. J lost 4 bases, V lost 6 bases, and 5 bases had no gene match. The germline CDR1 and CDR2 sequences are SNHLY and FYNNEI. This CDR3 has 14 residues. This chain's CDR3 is CASRGNRGGNTIYF. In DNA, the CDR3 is TGTGCCAGCAGAGGAAACAGGGGGGGAAACACCATATATTTT.

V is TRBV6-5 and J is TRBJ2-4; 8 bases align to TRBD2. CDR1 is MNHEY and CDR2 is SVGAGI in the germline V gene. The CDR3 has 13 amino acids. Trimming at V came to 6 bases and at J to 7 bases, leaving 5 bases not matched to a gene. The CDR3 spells CASSSGRLNIQYF. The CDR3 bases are TGTGCCAGCAGCAGCGGGAGACTGAACATTCAGTACTTC.

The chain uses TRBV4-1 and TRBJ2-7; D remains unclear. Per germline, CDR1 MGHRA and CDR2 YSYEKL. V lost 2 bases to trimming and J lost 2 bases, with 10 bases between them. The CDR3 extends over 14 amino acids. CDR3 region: CASSQMAEAYEQYF. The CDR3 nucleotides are TGCGCCAGCAGCCAAATGGCGGAAGCCTACGAGCAGTACTTC.